These T cell receptor beta chains were read from a single sample in a study of blood T cell repertoires in COVID-19. Assay: immunoSEQ multiplex PCR; the TCRdb copy retains only in-frame clones and omits some. Seen here are roughly 250,000 clones, around 87% observed once, and the top ten hold about 6.3%. The sequenced sample was PBMCs or T cells enriched from blood (not recorded which). Receptors were obtained from a woman in her 30s with acute COVID-19. Both conserved end residues are part of each CDR3. The order of the fields is V gene, D gene, J gene, clone size, CDR3 DNA, CDR3 protein. The D gene is left open where the match is weak. Clone size is not always given. Where it is, it says once, few, many or a class for expanded clones.

v_gene: TRBV5-4; d_gene: TRBD2; j_gene: TRBJ2-5; abundance: NA; CDR3nt: TGTGCCAGCAGCTTGTGGCTAATGGGGGGGGAGACCCAGTACTTC; CDR3aa: CASSLWLMGGETQYF
v_gene: TRBV9; d_gene: NA; j_gene: TRBJ1-2; abundance: many; CDR3nt: TGTGCCAGCAGCACGGGAGGCCAGTCTAACTATGGCTACACCTTC; CDR3aa: CASSTGGQSNYGYTF
v_gene: TRBV21-1; d_gene: NA; j_gene: TRBJ1-1; abundance: NA; CDR3nt: TGTGCCAGCAGCACCCGATGGGGGGACACTGAAGCTTTCTTT; CDR3aa: CASSTRWGDTEAFF
v_gene: TRBV28; d_gene: NA; j_gene: TRBJ1-1; abundance: NA; CDR3nt: TGTGCCAGCAGTTTATCCCAGGAGGCTGAAGCTTTCTTT; CDR3aa: CASSLSQEAEAFF
v_gene: TRBV7-8; d_gene: NA; j_gene: TRBJ1-2; abundance: NA; CDR3nt: TGTGCCAGCAGCCCGGGCTATGGCTACACCTTC; CDR3aa: CASSPGYGYTF
v_gene: TRBV14; d_gene: TRBD2; j_gene: TRBJ2-3; abundance: once; CDR3nt: TGTGCCAGCAGCCAACCCCACCCAAAGCGGGAAATTCTTCCTAGCACAGATACGCAGTATTTT; CDR3aa: CASSQPHPKREILPSTDTQYF
v_gene: TRBV5-1; d_gene: NA; j_gene: TRBJ2-2; abundance: NA; CDR3nt: TGCGCCAGCAGCTCTAGCACCGGGGAGCTGTTTTTT; CDR3aa: CASSSSTGELFF
v_gene: TRBV5-1; d_gene: NA; j_gene: TRBJ1-1; abundance: few; CDR3nt: TGCGCCAGCAGCTTTTCCCAGGGTATGATTGAAGCTTTCTTT; CDR3aa: CASSFSQGMIEAFF
v_gene: TRBV2; d_gene: NA; j_gene: TRBJ2-2; abundance: NA; CDR3nt: TGTGCCAGCAGTGTGACCCGGGACACCGGGGAGCTGTTTTTT; CDR3aa: CASSVTRDTGELFF
v_gene: TRBV9; d_gene: TRBD1; j_gene: TRBJ1-6; abundance: NA; CDR3nt: TGTGCCAGCAGCGGGGGGCAGGGGGCATCTTCACCCCTCCACTTT; CDR3aa: CASSGGQGASSPLHF
v_gene: TRBV5-1; d_gene: TRBD1; j_gene: TRBJ2-5; abundance: once; CDR3nt: TGCGCCAGCAGCTTGGCCGGACAGGGGGAAGAGACCCAGTACTTC; CDR3aa: CASSLAGQGEETQYF
v_gene: TRBV7-9; d_gene: NA; j_gene: TRBJ1-1; abundance: NA; CDR3nt: TGTGCCAGCAGCTTAGCGCAGGCGAACACTGAAGCTTTCTTT; CDR3aa: CASSLAQANTEAFF
v_gene: TRBV2; d_gene: NA; j_gene: TRBJ2-7; abundance: NA; CDR3nt: TGTGCCAGCGCGGGTCCTGCCGAGAGCGAGCAGTACTTC; CDR3aa: CASAGPAESEQYF
v_gene: TRBV18; d_gene: TRBD2; j_gene: TRBJ2-1; abundance: NA; CDR3nt: TGTGCCAGCTCACCACCTTACGCCGGTGTTCTAGCGGGACCCAAAAACAATGAGCAGTTCTTC; CDR3aa: CASSPPYAGVLAGPKNNEQFF
v_gene: TRBV29-1; d_gene: NA; j_gene: TRBJ2-7; abundance: once; CDR3nt: TGCAGCGTTGAGGTCATGGGGGGCGAGCAGTACTTC; CDR3aa: CSVEVMGGEQYF
v_gene: TRBV5-6; d_gene: TRBD1; j_gene: TRBJ1-1; abundance: NA; CDR3nt: TGTGCCAGCAGCACCGGGACAGGAGCTCTTCAAGCTTTCTTT; CDR3aa: CASSTGTGALQAFF
v_gene: TRBV13; d_gene: TRBD1; j_gene: TRBJ2-5; abundance: NA; CDR3nt: TGTGCCAGCAGCTCCGGGACAGGGGTTAAAGAGACCCAGTACTTC; CDR3aa: CASSSGTGVKETQYF
v_gene: TRBV2; d_gene: NA; j_gene: TRBJ1-3; abundance: few; CDR3nt: TGTGCCCAACAACAGGGACGAGAAGGAAACACCATATATTTT; CDR3aa: CAQQQGREGNTIYF
v_gene: TRBV19; d_gene: TRBD2; j_gene: TRBJ2-3; abundance: NA; CDR3nt: TGTGCCAGTAGTATGACGGGACTAGAGGGAGATACGCAGTATTTT; CDR3aa: CASSMTGLEGDTQYF
v_gene: TRBV18; d_gene: NA; j_gene: TRBJ2-3; abundance: NA; CDR3nt: TGTGCCAGCTCACCCACTAGGACAGATACGCAGTATTTT; CDR3aa: CASSPTRTDTQYF
v_gene: TRBV28; d_gene: TRBD2; j_gene: TRBJ2-5; abundance: NA; CDR3nt: TGTGCCAGCAGTTCGGCTAGCGGGGGCCAAGAGACCCAGTACTTC; CDR3aa: CASSSASGGQETQYF
v_gene: TRBV3-1/TRBV3-2; d_gene: NA; j_gene: TRBJ2-1; abundance: NA; CDR3nt: TGTGCCAGCAGCCAAGATCCCCGTACTTGGCAGTTCTTC; CDR3aa: CASSQDPRTWQFF
v_gene: TRBV10-3; d_gene: NA; j_gene: TRBJ2-7; abundance: NA; CDR3nt: TGTGCCATCAGTGAGTCGAGGGACTCACTAGGCGAGCAGTACTTC; CDR3aa: CAISESRDSLGEQYF
v_gene: TRBV24-1; d_gene: TRBD1; j_gene: TRBJ1-4; abundance: NA; CDR3nt: TGTGCCACCAGTGCGACAGGGACGAATGAAAAACTGTTTTTT; CDR3aa: CATSATGTNEKLFF
v_gene: TRBV28; d_gene: NA; j_gene: TRBJ2-1; abundance: NA; CDR3nt: TGTGCCAGCACCCTGGGAGGAGACAATGAGCAGTTCTTC; CDR3aa: CASTLGGDNEQFF
v_gene: TRBV7-8; d_gene: TRBD1; j_gene: TRBJ1-1; abundance: few; CDR3nt: TGTGCCAGCAGTCAATTAGGCGGACAGGTCAACACTGAAGCTTTCTTT; CDR3aa: CASSQLGGQVNTEAFF
v_gene: TRBV28; d_gene: TRBD1; j_gene: TRBJ1-2; abundance: NA; CDR3nt: TGTGCCAGCAGTTTAGGCCAGGGGGGCTATGGCTACACCTTC; CDR3aa: CASSLGQGGYGYTF
v_gene: TRBV4-3; d_gene: TRBD2; j_gene: TRBJ2-3; abundance: NA; CDR3nt: TGCGCCAGCAGCCAGGGAAGCGGGACCTCAGATACGCAGTATTTT; CDR3aa: CASSQGSGTSDTQYF
v_gene: TRBV2; d_gene: TRBD1; j_gene: TRBJ2-1; abundance: NA; CDR3nt: TGTGCCAGCTCTCGGGACAGCTCCTACAATGAGCAGTTCTTC; CDR3aa: CASSRDSSYNEQFF
v_gene: TRBV18; d_gene: NA; j_gene: TRBJ1-2; abundance: once; CDR3nt: TGTGCCAGCTCACCATATAACCAGGGCGGAAGAGCTAACTATGGCTACACCTTC; CDR3aa: CASSPYNQGGRANYGYTF
v_gene: TRBV11-3; d_gene: TRBD2; j_gene: TRBJ2-2; abundance: NA; CDR3nt: TGTGCCAGCAGCTTCGGACTAGCGGGAGCCGGGGAGCTGTTTTTT; CDR3aa: CASSFGLAGAGELFF
v_gene: TRBV19; d_gene: TRBD2; j_gene: TRBJ2-3; abundance: NA; CDR3nt: TGTGCCAGTAAGGCGGCTAGCGGATACACAGATACGCAGTATTTT; CDR3aa: CASKAASGYTDTQYF
v_gene: TRBV30; d_gene: NA; j_gene: TRBJ2-7; abundance: NA; CDR3nt: TGTGCCTGGAGCGCAGGGCTCGAGCAGTACTTC; CDR3aa: CAWSAGLEQYF
v_gene: TRBV29-1; d_gene: NA; j_gene: TRBJ1-2; abundance: NA; CDR3nt: TGCAGCGTTGAAGGGGGAGCAGGTTTCCGCGGCTACACCTTC; CDR3aa: CSVEGGAGFRGYTF
v_gene: TRBV28; d_gene: NA; j_gene: TRBJ1-2; abundance: once; CDR3nt: TGTGCCAGCAGTTTGTCCAGGGCACGCGGAAACTATGGCTACACCTTC; CDR3aa: CASSLSRARGNYGYTF
v_gene: TRBV25-1; d_gene: NA; j_gene: TRBJ1-2; abundance: NA; CDR3nt: TGTGCCAGCAGGGGAGGGAACACCGGACCTATGAACTATGGCTACACCTTC; CDR3aa: CASRGGNTGPMNYGYTF
v_gene: TRBV27; d_gene: NA; j_gene: TRBJ1-1; abundance: once; CDR3nt: TGTGCCAGCAAGGACAGAAAAAACACTGAAGCTTTCTTT; CDR3aa: CASKDRKNTEAFF
v_gene: TRBV6-1; d_gene: TRBD1; j_gene: TRBJ1-6; abundance: NA; CDR3nt: TGTGCCAGCAGTGAAGTCGGGACAGGCTCCTCACCCCTCCACTTT; CDR3aa: CASSEVGTGSSPLHF
v_gene: TRBV3-1/TRBV3-2; d_gene: NA; j_gene: TRBJ2-4; abundance: NA; CDR3nt: TGTGCCAGCAGCCAAGCCGCAGGGAATCCCATTCAGTACTTC; CDR3aa: CASSQAAGNPIQYF
v_gene: TRBV6-5; d_gene: NA; j_gene: TRBJ1-5; abundance: NA; CDR3nt: TGTGCCAGCAGTTTAAATCCTAATAGCAATCAGCCCCAGCATTTT; CDR3aa: CASSLNPNSNQPQHF
v_gene: TRBV6-5; d_gene: NA; j_gene: TRBJ1-1; abundance: NA; CDR3nt: TGTGCCAGCACCAAAAGGGAGGCTTTCTTT; CDR3aa: CASTKREAFF
v_gene: TRBV3-1/TRBV3-2; d_gene: NA; j_gene: TRBJ1-2; abundance: once; CDR3nt: TGTGCCAGCAGCCTGGACACCTATAACTATGGCTACACCTTC; CDR3aa: CASSLDTYNYGYTF
v_gene: TRBV5-1; d_gene: NA; j_gene: TRBJ1-2; abundance: NA; CDR3nt: TGCGCCAGCAGCTTGGGGGGCAGCGGCTACACCTTC; CDR3aa: CASSLGGSGYTF
v_gene: TRBV13; d_gene: TRBD2; j_gene: TRBJ2-3; abundance: NA; CDR3nt: TGTGCCAGCAGTCCCCTGACTAGCGGGGGGACCCCCCCAAGCACAGATACGCAGTATTTT; CDR3aa: CASSPLTSGGTPPSTDTQYF